The subject of this entry is one TCR beta chain. This sample is drawn from a study of blood T cells in healthy people across ages. The CDR3 length is 14 residues. Germline CDR1 and CDR2: SGHDN and FVKESK. After removal of 5 bases from V and 2 bases from J, the junction contained 3 bases not matched to a gene. With a J-beta primer mix and a sample-barcoded 5' primer, a second PCR ran about 6 to 11 cycles. Unique molecular identifiers of 12 random nucleotides labeled each cDNA. MiXCR, applied by TCRdb to the 5' RACE reads, yields one record per CDR3 protein. Among more than 700,000 distinct CDR3 sequences listed, around 50% were seen once.

The chain joins TRBV14 to TRBJ2-1, with 7 positions matching TRBD2. The specimen was blood. This receptor was obtained from a man older than 75 in good health. CDR3 DNA: TGTGCCAGCAGCTGGGGACTAACCTACAATGAGCAGTTCTTC. Translating gives CASSWGLTYNEQFF.